One sample yielded the 32 T cell receptor beta chains listed below, sequenced in a study of OX40 agonist ivuxolimab in advanced cancers. Produced via immunoSEQ multiplex PCR; TCRdb's table is partial and in-frame only. The sample lists nearly 95,000 clones, around 94% occurring once. Sequences were derived from CD4+ or CD8+ T cells sorted from blood, sampled in a trial of the OX40 agonist ivuxolimab. The receptors shown here come from an adult with an advanced solid tumor such as melanoma, head and neck, liver or kidney cancer.

The chain has TRBV6-5 and TRBJ1-3; unclear D gene. Trimming pared 0 bases from V and 4 bases from J, leaving 7 bases between. The germline CDR1 and CDR2 sequences are MNHEY and SVGAGI. The CDR3 consists of 14 residues. CDR3 nucleotide sequence: TGTGCCAGCAGTTACTCGATGAGAGGAAACACCATATATTTT. Translated, it gives CASSYSMRGNTIYF.

The genes are TRBV27 and TRBJ2-2; unclear D gene. Trimming shortened V by 7 bases and J by 4 bases, and 7 bases separated the two germline ends. The CDR3 has 12 amino acids. From germline, CDR1 is MNHEY and CDR2 SMNVEV (reference sequence). CDR3 DNA: TGTGCCAGCACCCCCTTCACCGGGGAGCTGTTTTTT. This encodes CASTPFTGELFF.

V gene TRBV27 combines with J gene TRBJ2-1; D ambiguous. The CDR3 has 14 residues. The V end was cut by 3 bases, the J end by 0 bases, with 6 bases between. CDR1 is MNHEY and CDR2 is SMNVEV in the germline V gene (reference sequence). The CDR3 protein is CASSFGNSYNEQFF. CDR3 bases: TGTGCCAGCAGTTTCGGAAACTCCTACAATGAGCAGTTCTTC.

The rearrangement links TRBV29-1 to TRBJ2-2; 8 bases match TRBD1. V shed 6 bases, J shed 0 bases, and the junction held 6 bases outside the gene matches. Germline-derived CDR1 and CDR2 are SQVTM and ANQGSEA. The CDR3 has 15 residues. The CDR3 loop reads CSVAQQGANTGELFF. The CDR3 DNA sequence: TGCAGCGTGGCCCAACAGGGGGCGAACACCGGGGAGCTGTTTTTT.

J is TRBJ2-2 and V is TRBV29-1; unclear D gene. CDR3 length: 12 amino acids. CDR1 SQVTM and CDR2 ANQGSEA come from the germline V gene. CDR3 nucleotide sequence: TGCACCGGGTTAGGCGGAACCGGGGAGCTGTTTTTT. It encodes CTGLGGTGELFF.

A remark on this clone: One end of the junction does not line up with germline, which may come from a read error. In nucleotides, the CDR3 is TGTGCCAGCACCACGAACAGGGCCTCCGACGAGCAGTACTTC. It yields the protein CASTTNRASDEQYF. The J gene is TRBJ2-7, the V gene TRBV6-5; D might be TRBD1 (6 bases). CDR1 is MNHEY and CDR2 is SVGAGI in the germline V gene. This CDR3 spans 14 amino acids.

The gene calls are TRBV27 and TRBJ1-5; D gene unclear. The CDR3 is made up of 17 amino acids. Germline lookup yields CDR1 MNHEY and CDR2 SMNVEV (reference sequence). The V end lost 3 bases, the J end lost 3 bases, and 18 bases lay between the germline ends. Written as DNA, the CDR3 is TGTGCCAGCAGTTTCTTAGCCTCCCTTCGGGACAATCAGCCCCAGCATTTT. Protein: CASSFLASLRDNQPQHF.

The chain uses TRBV6-6 and TRBJ2-5; maybe TRBD1 (6 bases). The V end was cut by 5 bases, the J end by 5 bases, with 18 bases between. In germline, CDR1 is MNHNY, CDR2 SVGAGI (reference sequence). The CDR3 spans 15 residues. The CDR3 region is CASSPRTVRAETQYF. The CDR3 DNA is TGTGCCAGCAGTCCCCGGACAGTAAGAGCGGAGACCCAGTACTTC.

This chain joins TRBV19 and TRBJ1-1; TRBD1 matches at 9 bases. The junction had 4 bases not matched to a gene; V was cut back by 8 bases and J by 3 bases. CDR1 and CDR2 from the germline V gene are LNHDA and SQIVND (reference sequence). There are 13 residues in the CDR3. The CDR3 coding sequence is TGTGCCAGTCTCAGGACAGGGGACACTGAAGCTTTCTTT. It codes for CASLRTGDTEAFF.

The rearrangement links TRBV5-4 to TRBJ1-1; 9 nucleotides agree with TRBD1. Unmatched junction bases numbered 10, after V lost 1 base and J lost 6 bases. Germline V lookup: CDR1 SGHNT, CDR2 YYREEE (reference sequence). The CDR3 consists of 16 residues. Here the CDR3 DNA reads TGTGCCAGCAGCTTGTTAGGACAGGGGCTGGATCCTGAAGCTTTCTTT. It specifies CASSLLGQGLDPEAFF.

This clone is a singleton in its sample. One end of the junction does not line up with germline, which may come from a read error. The genes are TRBV2 and TRBJ2-1, with 13 bases that match TRBD2. The CDR3 has 14 amino acids. CDR1 and CDR2 from the germline V gene are SNHLY and FYNNEI. The CDR3 region is CASTSTSGRNEQFF. Written as DNA, the CDR3 is TGTGCAAGCACATCGACTAGCGGGAGGAATGAGCAGTTCTTC.

The CDR3 region is CASGQVGDNEKLFF. CDR3 DNA sequence: TGTGCCTCGGGACAGGTAGGCGATAATGAAAAACTGTTTTTT. The V call is TRBV27, the J call TRBJ1-4; 8 nucleotides line up with TRBD1. CDR3 length equals 14 residues. J gave up 4 bases and V 11 bases, and 9 bases lay outside the gene matches. Germline lookup yields CDR1 MNHEY and CDR2 SMNVEV (reference sequence).

V and J are TRBV4-1 and TRBJ2-7, with TRBD2 as a possible D gene (6 bases). The CDR3 consists of 14 residues. The germline V gene has CDR1 MGHRA and CDR2 YSYEKL. Trimming took off 6 bases at V and 0 bases at J, with 12 bases between the two ends. CDR3 amino acids: CASSPGEDSYEQYF. The CDR3, as DNA: TGCGCCAGCAGTCCGGGGGAGGACTCCTACGAGCAGTACTTC.

The chain employs TRBV30 and TRBJ2-7; D is possibly TRBD1 (6 bases). This CDR3 has 20 residues. CDR1 and CDR2 (germline): GTSNPN, SVGIG (reference sequence). Trimming stripped 0 bases from V and 3 bases from J, with 30 bases between. CDR3 bases: TGTGCCTGGAGTGTACAAAAGGGGCCCAACGTGGGGGCTAGGGTCTACGAGCAGTACTTC. Translating it yields CAWSVQKGPNVGARVYEQYF.

This clone was recorded once. The chain carries TRBV15 and TRBJ1-4, with D tentatively TRBD1 (6 bases). The germline V gene encodes CDR1 LNHNV and CDR2 YYDKDF (reference sequence). The CDR3 contains 16 residues. Trimming stripped 3 bases from V and 6 bases from J, with 17 bases between. CDR3 sequence: CATSSRDKGVDEKLFF. CDR3 sequence (DNA): TGTGCCACCAGCAGCCGGGACAAAGGCGTAGATGAAAAACTGTTTTTT.

The gene calls are TRBV7-3 and TRBJ2-3; TRBD2 is a possible D gene (6 bases). The CDR3 totals 13 residues. The germline gives CDR1 SGHTA, CDR2 FQGTGA. V was shortened by 4 bases and J by 4 bases, with 9 bases between the two germline ends. The CDR3 sequence: CASSYSGSDTQYF. In DNA, the CDR3 is TGTGCCAGCAGCTATAGCGGATCAGATACGCAGTATTTT.

V usage is TRBV6-5 and J usage is TRBJ2-2, with TRBD2 matching over 9 bases. J was trimmed by 1 base and V by 5 bases; bases with no gene match: 2. The germline V gene encodes CDR1 MNHEY and CDR2 SVGAGI. This CDR3 spans 15 amino acids. Here the CDR3 DNA reads TGTGCCAGCAGTCCGACTAGCGGGAACACCGGGGAGCTGTTTTTT. It encodes CASSPTSGNTGELFF.

This clone was observed once. The chain is built from TRBV5-5 and TRBJ2-1; D gene uncertain. Per the germline V gene, CDR1 is SGHKS and CDR2 is YYEKEE (reference sequence). The CDR3 length is 11 residues. The V gene lost 0 bases and the J gene lost 8 bases, with 3 bases spanning the gap. In DNA, the CDR3 is TGTGCCAGCAGCTTGGGATATGAGCAGTTCTTC. Translating it yields CASSLGYEQFF. The variable domain in full, completed from reference TRBV5-5 and TRBJ2-1, reads DAGVTQSPTHLIKTRGQQVTLRCSPISGHKSVSWYQQVLGQGPQFIFQYYEKEERGRGNFPDRFSARQFPNYSSELNVNALLLGDSALYLCASSLGYEQFFGPGTRLTVL.

V usage is TRBV6-6 and J usage is TRBJ2-5, with 12 bases matching TRBD2. Germline assignment: CDR1 MNHNY and CDR2 SVGAGI (reference sequence). The CDR3 is 16 residues long. Unmatched junction bases numbered 8, after V lost 4 bases and J lost 5 bases. As DNA, the CDR3 is TGTGCCAGCAGTTCCCTAGCGGGGGGGCCTCGGGAGACCCAGTACTTC. It specifies CASSSLAGGPRETQYF.

The chain joins TRBV7-8 to TRBJ2-7; D remains ambiguous. V lost 1 base, J lost 7 bases, and 17 bases lay in between. The CDR3 loop spans 15 amino acids. Germline V CDR1 and CDR2: SGHVS, FQNEAQ. The CDR3 sequence: CASSLGSISYEEQYF. CDR3 DNA sequence: TGTGCCAGCAGCTTAGGCAGTATATCCTACGAGGAGCAGTACTTC.

This chain connects TRBV28 to TRBJ1-1; D remains unclear. The CDR3 has 12 residues. Trimming took 6 bases from V and 5 from J, leaving 10 bases between them. CDR1 MDHEN and CDR2 SYDVKM come from the germline V gene. CDR3 amino acids: CASSPPYTEAFF. In DNA form, the CDR3 reads TGTGCCAGCAGCCCCCCGTATACTGAAGCTTTCTTT.

The chain carries TRBV6-5 and TRBJ1-2; TRBD1 aligns across 8 bases. Germline loops: CDR1 MNHEY, CDR2 SVGAGI. The length of the CDR3 is 15 residues. The V gene end was trimmed by 0 bases and the J gene end by 6 bases; junction bases not matched to a gene: 6. DNA for the CDR3: TGTGCCAGCAGTTACTCCACAGGGGGGGGAGATGGCTACACCTTC. Translated, it gives CASSYSTGGGDGYTF.

The chain combines TRBV7-9 with TRBJ1-5; no clear D. The V gene lost 8 bases and the J gene lost 4 bases, with 9 bases spanning the gap. Germline V CDR1 and CDR2: SEHNR, FQNEAQ (reference sequence). The CDR3 covers 12 residues. The chain's CDR3 is CASQDGNQPQHF. CDR3 nucleotide sequence: TGTGCCAGCCAAGACGGAAATCAGCCCCAGCATTTT.

The rearrangement links TRBV6-1 to TRBJ2-4; D possibly uses TRBD1 or TRBD2 (5 bases each). The germline gives CDR1 MNHNS, CDR2 SASEGT. Trimming pared 7 bases from V and 8 bases from J, leaving 21 bases between. The CDR3 runs to 15 residues. For the CDR3, the DNA is TGTGCCAGCATGGGGGTCCGAGGGGCCGAGGACATTCAGTACTTC. Its translation: CASMGVRGAEDIQYF.

The count of this clone is one. The chain couples TRBV13 to TRBJ2-2, with D hard to call. Germline CDR1 and CDR2: PRHDT and FYEKMQ (reference sequence). The CDR3 is 15 amino acids. The V end lost 0 bases, the J end lost 3 bases, and 8 bases lay between the germline ends. The CDR3 reads CASSLGRTYTGELFF. In DNA form, the CDR3 reads TGTGCCAGCAGCTTAGGGCGGACCTACACCGGGGAGCTGTTTTTT.

The chain uses TRBV1 and TRBJ2-5; the table's D call, TRBD2, has no DNA check behind it. TRBV1 is a recognized pseudogene. The CDR3 is 14 amino acids. The CDR3 region is CTSSRPPLRETQYF. CDR3 bases: TGCACCAGCAGCCGCCCTCCTCTACGGGAGACCCAGTACTTC.

The chain combines TRBV7-8 with TRBJ2-5; possible D gene TRBD2, 7 bases. This CDR3 comprises 16 residues. V was trimmed by 1 base and J by 6 bases, leaving 18 bases between them. The germline V gene has CDR1 SGHVS and CDR2 FQNEAQ. CDR3 bases: TGTGCCAGCAGCTTAGTGTGGGGGGGCCGCGAGCAGACCCAGTACTTC. Translating it yields CASSLVWGGREQTQYF.

The chain joins TRBV9 to TRBJ2-5, with D possibly matching TRBD1 (5 bases). Trimming removed 2 bases at V and 7 bases at J, with 12 bases between. The CDR3 contains 13 residues. CDR1 SGDLS and CDR2 YYNGEE come from the germline V gene. The CDR3 region is CASSVGLQGTQYF. In DNA, the CDR3 is TGTGCCAGCAGCGTCGGGCTTCAGGGGACCCAGTACTTC. The full variable domain, its missing parts supplied by reference TRBV9 and TRBJ2-5, is DSGVTQTPKHLITATGQRVTLRCSPRSGDLSVYWYQQSLDQGLQFLIQYYNGEERAKGNILERFSAQQFPDLHSELNLSSLELGDSALYFCASSVGLQGTQYFGPGTRLLVL.

The chain links TRBV11-2 to TRBJ2-7; possible D gene TRBD1, 6 bases. The CDR3 is made up of 16 amino acids. The V end was cut by 3 bases, the J end by 3 bases, with 18 bases between. Germline V gives CDR1 SGHAT, CDR2 FQNNGV. CDR3 bases: TGTGCCAGCAGCTTTCAAACGGCAGGGGACCTCTACGAGCAGTACTTC. Encoded protein: CASSFQTAGDLYEQYF.

V usage is TRBV7-9 and J usage is TRBJ2-1, with D possibly TRBD1 on 5 matching bases. This CDR3 has 14 amino acids. The V end lost 7 bases, the J end lost 1 base, and 11 bases lay between the germline ends. Germline loops: CDR1 SEHNR, CDR2 FQNEAQ (reference sequence). CDR3 DNA sequence: TGTGCCAGCAAGGGGAACCCGTCCTACAATGAGCAGTTCTTC. This codes for CASKGNPSYNEQFF. Based on the CDR3 plus reference TRBV7-9 and TRBJ2-1, the full variable domain is DTGVSQNPRHKITKRGQNVTFRCDPISEHNRLYWYRQTLGQGPEFLTYFQNEAQLEKSRLLSDRFSAERPKGSFSTLEIQRTEQGDSAMYLCASKGNPSYNEQFFGPGTRLTVL.

This rearrangement joins TRBV11-2 to TRBJ1-2; D might be TRBD1 (5 bases). CDR3 length: 16 amino acids. Germline V gene sequence: CDR1 SGHAT, CDR2 FQNNGV. Trimming removed 0 bases from V and 5 bases from J, with 16 bases in between. CDR3 bases: TGTGCCAGCAGCTTAGATACGAGGGGAAATCGTTATGGCTACACCTTC. As protein: CASSLDTRGNRYGYTF. Full variable domain (remainder filled in from reference TRBV11-2 and TRBJ1-2): EAGVAQSPRYKIIEKRQSVAFWCNPISGHATLYWYQQILGQGPKLLIQFQNNGVVDDSQLPKDRFSAERLKGVDSTLKIQPAKLEDSAVYLCASSLDTRGNRYGYTFGSGTRLTVV.

This clone was recorded only once. CDR3 sequence (DNA): TGTGCCAGCAGCGCTTCAGGGGAAGCTTTCTTT. This encodes CASSASGEAFF. The V gene is TRBV9, the J gene TRBJ1-1, with D tentatively TRBD1 (5 bases). The CDR3 contains 11 residues. CDR1 is SGDLS and CDR2 is YYNGEE in the germline V gene. Trimming pared 3 bases from V and 8 bases from J, leaving 8 bases between.